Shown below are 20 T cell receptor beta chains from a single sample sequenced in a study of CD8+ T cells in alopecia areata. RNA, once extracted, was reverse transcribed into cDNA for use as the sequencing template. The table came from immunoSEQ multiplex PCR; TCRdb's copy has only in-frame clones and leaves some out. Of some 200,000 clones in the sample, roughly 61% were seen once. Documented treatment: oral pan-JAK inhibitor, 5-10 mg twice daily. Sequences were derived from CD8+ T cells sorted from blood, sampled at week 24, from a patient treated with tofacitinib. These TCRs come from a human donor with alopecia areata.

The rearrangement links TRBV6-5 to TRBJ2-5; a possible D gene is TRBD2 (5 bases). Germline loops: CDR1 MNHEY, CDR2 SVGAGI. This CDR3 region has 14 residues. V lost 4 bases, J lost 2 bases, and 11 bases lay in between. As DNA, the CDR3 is TGTGCCAGCAGTTTGGCTAGCCCACAAGAGACCCAGTACTTC. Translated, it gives CASSLASPQETQYF.

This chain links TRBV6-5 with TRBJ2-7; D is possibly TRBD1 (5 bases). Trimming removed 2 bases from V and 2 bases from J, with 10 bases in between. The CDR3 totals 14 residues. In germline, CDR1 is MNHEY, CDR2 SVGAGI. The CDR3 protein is CASSYGARTYEQYF. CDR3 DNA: TGTGCCAGCAGTTACGGGGCTAGAACCTACGAGCAGTACTTC.

The CDR3 here is CASSALSMGENTEAFF. The CDR3, as DNA: TGCGCCAGCAGCGCCCTGAGCATGGGGGAGAACACTGAAGCTTTCTTT. The V and J genes are TRBV5-1 and TRBJ1-1, with a possible D match to TRBD1 (5 bases). The germline gives CDR1 SGHRS, CDR2 YFSETQ. Trimming stripped 4 bases from V and 1 base from J, with 17 bases between. The length of the CDR3 is 16 residues. Filled out from reference TRBV5-1 and TRBJ1-1, the complete variable domain reads KAGVTQTPRYLIKTRGQQVTLSCSPISGHRSVSWYQQTPGQGLQFLFEYFSETQRNKGNFPGRFSGRQFSNSRSEMNVSTLELGDSALYLCASSALSMGENTEAFFGQGTRLTVV.

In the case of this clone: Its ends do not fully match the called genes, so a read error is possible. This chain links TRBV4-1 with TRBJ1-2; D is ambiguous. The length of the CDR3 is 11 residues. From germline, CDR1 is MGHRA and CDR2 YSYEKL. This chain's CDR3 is CASSQGTAFLF. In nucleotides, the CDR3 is TGCGCCAGCAGCCAAGGGACGGCTTTCCTCTTC.

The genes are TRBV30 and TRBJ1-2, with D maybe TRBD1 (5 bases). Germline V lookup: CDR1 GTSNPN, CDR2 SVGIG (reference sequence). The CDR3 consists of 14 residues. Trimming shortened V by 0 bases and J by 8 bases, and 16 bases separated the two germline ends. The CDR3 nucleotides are TGTGCCTGGAGTGTACTAGGGCAGGGTTGGGGCTACACCTTC. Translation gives CAWSVLGQGWGYTF.

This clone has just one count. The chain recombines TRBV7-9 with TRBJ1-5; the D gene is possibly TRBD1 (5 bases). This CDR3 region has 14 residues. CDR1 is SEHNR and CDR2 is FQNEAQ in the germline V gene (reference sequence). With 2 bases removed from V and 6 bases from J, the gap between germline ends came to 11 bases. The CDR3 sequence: CASSLPGNGQPQHF. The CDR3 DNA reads TGTGCCAGCAGCTTACCAGGGAATGGTCAGCCCCAGCATTTT.

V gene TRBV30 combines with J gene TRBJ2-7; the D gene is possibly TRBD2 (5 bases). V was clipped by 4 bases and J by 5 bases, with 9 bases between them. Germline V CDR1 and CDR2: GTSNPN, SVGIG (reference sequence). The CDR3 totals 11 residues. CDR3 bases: TGTGCCTGGACCTTCGGGGACGAGCAGTACTTC. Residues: CAWTFGDEQYF.

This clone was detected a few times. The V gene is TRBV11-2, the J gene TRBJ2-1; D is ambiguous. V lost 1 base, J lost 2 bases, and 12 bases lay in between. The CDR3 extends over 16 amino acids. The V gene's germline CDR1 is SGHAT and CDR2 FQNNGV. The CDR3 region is CASSLVASSPYNEQFF. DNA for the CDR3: TGTGCCAGCAGCTTAGTCGCGTCCTCCCCCTACAATGAGCAGTTCTTC. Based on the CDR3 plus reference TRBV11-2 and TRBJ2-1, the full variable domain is EAGVAQSPRYKIIEKRQSVAFWCNPISGHATLYWYQQILGQGPKLLIQFQNNGVVDDSQLPKDRFSAERLKGVDSTLKIQPAKLEDSAVYLCASSLVASSPYNEQFFGPGTRLTVL.

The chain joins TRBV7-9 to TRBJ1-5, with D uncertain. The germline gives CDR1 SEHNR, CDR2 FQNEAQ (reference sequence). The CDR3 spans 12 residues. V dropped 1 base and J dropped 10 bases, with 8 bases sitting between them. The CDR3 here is CASSLGANPQHF. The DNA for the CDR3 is TGTGCCAGCAGCTTAGGGGCCAATCCCCAGCATTTT.

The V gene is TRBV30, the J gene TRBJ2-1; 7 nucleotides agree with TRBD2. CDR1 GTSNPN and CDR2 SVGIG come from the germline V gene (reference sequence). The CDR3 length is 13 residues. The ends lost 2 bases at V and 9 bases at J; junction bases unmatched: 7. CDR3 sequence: CAWSSRTRGEQFF. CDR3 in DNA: TGTGCCTGGAGTAGCCGGACTAGGGGTGAGCAGTTCTTC.

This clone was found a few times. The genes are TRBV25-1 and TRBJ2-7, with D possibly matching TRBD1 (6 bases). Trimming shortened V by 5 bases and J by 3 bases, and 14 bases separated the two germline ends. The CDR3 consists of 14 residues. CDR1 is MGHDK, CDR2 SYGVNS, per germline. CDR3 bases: TGTGCCAGCAGTTTACAGGGAGCCAACTACGAGCAGTACTTC. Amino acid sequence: CASSLQGANYEQYF.

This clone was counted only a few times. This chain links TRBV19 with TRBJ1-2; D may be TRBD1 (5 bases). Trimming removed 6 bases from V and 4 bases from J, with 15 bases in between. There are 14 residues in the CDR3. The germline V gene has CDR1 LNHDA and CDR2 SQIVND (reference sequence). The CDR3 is CASSAGTAGYGYTF. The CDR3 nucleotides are TGTGCCAGTAGCGCGGGGACGGCGGGCTATGGCTACACCTTC.

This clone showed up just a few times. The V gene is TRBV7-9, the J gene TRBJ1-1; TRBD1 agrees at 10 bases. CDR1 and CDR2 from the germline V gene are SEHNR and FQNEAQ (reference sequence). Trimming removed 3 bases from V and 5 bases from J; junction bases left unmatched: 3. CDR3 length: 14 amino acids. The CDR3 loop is CASSFLDRGTEAFF. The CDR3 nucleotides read TGTGCCAGCAGCTTCCTGGACAGGGGGACTGAAGCTTTCTTT.

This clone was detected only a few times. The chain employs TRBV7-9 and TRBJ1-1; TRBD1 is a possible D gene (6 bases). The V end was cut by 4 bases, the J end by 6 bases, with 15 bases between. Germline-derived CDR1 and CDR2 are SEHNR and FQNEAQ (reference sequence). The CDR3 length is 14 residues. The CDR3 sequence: CASSSVEGGPEAFF. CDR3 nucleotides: TGTGCCAGCAGCTCCGTCGAGGGGGGCCCTGAAGCTTTCTTT.

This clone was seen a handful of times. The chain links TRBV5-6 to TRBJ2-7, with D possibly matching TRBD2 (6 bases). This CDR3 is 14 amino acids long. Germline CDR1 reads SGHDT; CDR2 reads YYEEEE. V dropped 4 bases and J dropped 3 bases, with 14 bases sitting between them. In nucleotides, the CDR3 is TGTGCCAGCAGCCCTACCGGGGGTATCTACGAGCAGTACTTC. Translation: CASSPTGGIYEQYF.

DNA of the CDR3: TGTGCCAGCAGTGAAGAACGGACACCTAACTATGGCTACACCTTC. This sequence encodes CASSEERTPNYGYTF. The rearrangement links TRBV6-1 to TRBJ1-2; D possibly corresponds to TRBD1 (5 bases). The V end was cut by 1 base, the J end by 0 bases, with 9 bases between. CDR3 size: 15 residues. Germline V gives CDR1 MNHNS, CDR2 SASEGT.

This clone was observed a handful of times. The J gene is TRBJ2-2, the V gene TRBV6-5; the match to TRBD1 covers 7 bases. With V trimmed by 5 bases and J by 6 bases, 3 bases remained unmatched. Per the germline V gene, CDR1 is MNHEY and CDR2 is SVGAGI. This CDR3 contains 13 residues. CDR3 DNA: TGTGCCAGCAGTCACAGGGGTCCCGGGGAGCTGTTTTTT. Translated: CASSHRGPGELFF.

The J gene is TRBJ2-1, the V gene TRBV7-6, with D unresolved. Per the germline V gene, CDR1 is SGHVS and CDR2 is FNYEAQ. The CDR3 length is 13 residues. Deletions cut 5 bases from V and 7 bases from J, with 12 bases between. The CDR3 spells CASSAGFGNEQFF. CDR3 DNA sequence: TGTGCCAGCAGCGCCGGATTTGGTAATGAGCAGTTCTTC.

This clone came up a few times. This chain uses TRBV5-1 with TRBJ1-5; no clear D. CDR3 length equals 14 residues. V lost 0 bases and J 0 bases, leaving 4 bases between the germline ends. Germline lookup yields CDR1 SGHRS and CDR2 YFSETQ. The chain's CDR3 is CASSLDSSNQPQHF. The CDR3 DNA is TGCGCCAGCAGCTTGGACAGTAGCAATCAGCCCCAGCATTTT.

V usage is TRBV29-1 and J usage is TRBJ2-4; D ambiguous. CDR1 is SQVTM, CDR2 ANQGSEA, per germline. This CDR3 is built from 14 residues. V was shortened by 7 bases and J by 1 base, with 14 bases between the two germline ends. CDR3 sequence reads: CSAVGILAKNIQYF. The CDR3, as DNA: TGCAGCGCCGTCGGAATCCTGGCCAAAAACATTCAGTACTTC.